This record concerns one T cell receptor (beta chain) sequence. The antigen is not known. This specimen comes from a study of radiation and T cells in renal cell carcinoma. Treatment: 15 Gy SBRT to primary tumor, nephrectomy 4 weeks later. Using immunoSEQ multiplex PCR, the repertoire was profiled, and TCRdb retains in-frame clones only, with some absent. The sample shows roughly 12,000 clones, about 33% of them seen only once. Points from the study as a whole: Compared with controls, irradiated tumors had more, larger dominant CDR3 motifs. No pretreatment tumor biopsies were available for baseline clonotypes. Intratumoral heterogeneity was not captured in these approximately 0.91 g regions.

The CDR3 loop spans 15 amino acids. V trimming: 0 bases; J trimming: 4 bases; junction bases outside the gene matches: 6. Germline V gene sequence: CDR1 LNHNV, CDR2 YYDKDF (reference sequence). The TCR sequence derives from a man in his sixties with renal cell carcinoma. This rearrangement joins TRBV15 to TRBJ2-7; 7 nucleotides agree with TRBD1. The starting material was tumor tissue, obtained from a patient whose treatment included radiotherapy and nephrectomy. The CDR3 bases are TGTGCCACCAGCAGAGATGCGGCAGGGGGATACGAGCAGTACTTC. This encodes CATSRDAAGGYEQYF.